This TCR beta chain is drawn from a study of blood T cell repertoires in COVID-19. About the research overall: Acute-phase and convalescent COVID-19 samples originated in the United States, Italy and Spain.

Germline trimming cut 3 bases from V and 2 bases from J; bases unmatched to any gene: 5. Germline CDR1 and CDR2: SEHNR and FQNEAQ (reference sequence). The CDR3 totals 15 residues. Original analysis: Amplifying reference gene primers gave estimates of nucleated cell counts. TCRdb keeps only in-frame clones here, not all; method: immunoSEQ multiplex PCR. Clone size and V and J calls were adopted from that table, with D and trimming inferred from the DNA. Of fewer than 300,000 clones in the sample, 75% to 90% are singletons; the top ten hold under 3%. What the recovered Cohort 3 donors had was two negative PCRs, clearance, or symptom resolution.

The source is a woman in her fifties or sixties who had recovered from COVID-19. Sequencing was performed on PBMCs or T cells enriched from blood (not recorded which). The rearrangement joins TRBV7-9 to TRBJ1-1; 8 positions agree with TRBD1. CDR3 protein: CASSFDRGLNTEAFF. DNA for the CDR3: TGTGCCAGCAGCTTTGACAGGGGCCTCAACACTGAAGCTTTCTTT.